What follows are 20 T cell receptor beta chains derived from one specimen sequenced in a study of blood T cells in healthy people across ages. For the second PCR, which ran for roughly 6 to 11 cycles, a sample-barcoded 5' primer and a J-beta primer mix were used. Using its own MiXCR run on the 5' RACE reads, TCRdb lists one record per CDR3 protein. This sample has 1.5 million to 2 million distinct CDR3 sequences, with 28% found just once. The sample taken for sequencing was blood. The receptors shown here come from a woman younger than 45 in good health.

At least ten counts were recorded for this clonotype. The chain uses TRBV25-1 and TRBJ1-2; tentatively, D is TRBD1 (5 bases). Germline lookup yields CDR1 MGHDK and CDR2 SYGVNS. V was clipped by 10 bases and J by 8 bases, with 17 bases between them. This CDR3 contains 12 residues. CDR3 coding DNA: TGTGCCACTCTGTCCAGGGTACGCGGCTACACCTTC. Its translation is CATLSRVRGYTF.

The rearrangement links TRBV15 to TRBJ2-5; maybe TRBD2 (6 bases). Trimming left V 8 bases short and J 11 bases short, with 15 bases between. Per germline, CDR1 LNHNV and CDR2 YYDKDF (reference sequence). This CDR3 is built from 11 residues. CDR3 in amino acids: CATLGGDEQYF. For the CDR3, the DNA is TGTGCCACCTTAGGAGGGGATGAGCAGTACTTC.

This clonotype was seen a handful of times. The chain combines TRBV10-3 with TRBJ2-1; unclear D gene. With 5 bases removed from V and 4 bases from J, the gap between germline ends came to 9 bases. This CDR3 has 13 amino acids. In germline, CDR1 is ENHRY, CDR2 SYGVKD. The CDR3 is CAISSSAYNEQFF. The CDR3 DNA sequence: TGTGCCATCAGTTCGAGCGCGTACAATGAGCAGTTCTTC.

This rearrangement joins TRBV29-1 to TRBJ2-3; D unclear. The germline gives CDR1 SQVTM, CDR2 ANQGSEA. V lost 4 bases and J lost 6, with 11 bases in between. The length of the CDR3 is 12 residues. The CDR3: CSVVDLPDTQYF. Here the CDR3 DNA reads TGCAGCGTTGTGGACCTCCCGGATACGCAGTATTTT.

This sequence joins TRBV25-1 and TRBJ2-2, with TRBD1 identical over 9 bases. The germline V gene has CDR1 MGHDK and CDR2 SYGVNS. The CDR3 is 15 amino acids. V lost 8 bases to trimming and J lost 4 bases; unmatched junction nucleotides: 8. The CDR3 nucleotides are TGTGCCAGCCGCCGGACAGGGGTCCGCACCGGGGAGCTGTTTTTT. Translated: CASRRTGVRTGELFF.

This clonotype has at least ten counts. The chain has TRBV11-2 and TRBJ2-6; 9 bases are shared with TRBD1. V lost 2 bases to trimming and J lost 3 bases; unmatched junction nucleotides: 5. Per germline, CDR1 SGHAT and CDR2 FQNNGV. CDR3 size: 17 residues. The DNA for the CDR3 is TGTGCCAGCAGCTTAAGAACAGGGGGCATTGGGGCCAACGTCCTGACTTTC. Residues: CASSLRTGGIGANVLTF.

In its sample, this clonotype was seen a few times. The chain is built from TRBV7-2 and TRBJ1-1; D is ambiguous. The V gene lost 5 bases and the J gene lost 1 base, with 11 bases spanning the gap. Germline assignment: CDR1 SGHTA and CDR2 FQGNSA. This CDR3 contains 14 residues. The CDR3 region has the DNA TGTGCCAGCAGCCCCGGTCCGGGGAACACTGAAGCTTTCTTT. Translating gives CASSPGPGNTEAFF. Looking up the rest from reference TRBV7-2 and TRBJ1-1 gives the full variable domain: GAGVSQSPSNKVTEKGKDVELRCDPISGHTALYWYRQSLGQGLEFLIYFQGNSAPDKSGLPSDRFSAERTGGSVSTLTIQRTQQEDSAVYLCASSPGPGNTEAFFGQGTRLTVV.

In the case of this clonotype: This sequence may be a read error, since a much larger clone differs from it by one base. Likely a read error: the CDR3 ends without its conserved phenylalanine or tryptophan. The chain is built from TRBV29-1 and TRBJ2-7, with D unclear. Germline V gene lookup returns CDR1 SQVTM and CDR2 ANQGSEA. The V gene lost 4 bases and the J gene lost 2 bases, with 9 bases spanning the gap. The CDR3 totals 12 residues. This CDR3 reads CSVAGSTYEQYL. The CDR3 region has the DNA TGCAGCGTTGCGGGCAGTACCTACGAGCAGTACTTA.

A few counts support this clonotype. This chain links TRBV6-1 with TRBJ1-4; D unresolved. Germline lookup yields CDR1 MNHNS and CDR2 SASEGT. Between the trimmed V and J ends, which lost 5 bases and 0 bases, there was a span of 10 bases. The CDR3 has 15 amino acids. DNA of the CDR3: TGTGCCAGCAGTACAAACAGAGCAACTAATGAAAAACTGTTTTTT. Protein sequence: CASSTNRATNEKLFF.

The chain uses TRBV18 and TRBJ1-4, with 8 bases matching TRBD1. The CDR3 totals 18 residues. Trimming took 0 bases from V and 8 from J; bases not matched to a gene: 14. The germline gives CDR1 KGHSH, CDR2 LQKENI. The CDR3 loop reads CASSPPSQGAEIGEKLFF. In nucleotides, the CDR3 is TGTGCCAGCTCACCACCGTCCCAGGGGGCCGAGATTGGAGAAAAACTGTTTTTT.

This clonotype was detected only a few times. The CDR3 spells CASSQGLYIQYF. In nucleotides, the CDR3 is TGTGCCAGCAGCCAGGGGCTGTACATTCAGTACTTC. The chain is built from TRBV12-3 or TRBV12-4 and TRBJ2-4, with D possibly matching TRBD1 (6 bases). V lost 6 bases and J 8 bases, leaving 11 bases between the germline ends. This CDR3 contains 12 residues.

The sample holds many counts of this clonotype. A much larger clone lies one base from this, so it may be a read error. This chain uses TRBV7-2 with TRBJ2-4, with D unresolved. Looked up from germline, CDR1 is SGHTA and CDR2 is FQGNSA. The CDR3 totals 14 residues. V lost 5 bases to trimming and J lost 8 bases, with 16 bases between them. The CDR3 DNA reads as TGTGCCAGCAGCCCTAAAGCTGGCAGCGACATTCAGTACTTC. It codes for CASSPKAGSDIQYF.

The V gene is TRBV7-9, the J gene TRBJ2-1; D might be TRBD1 or TRBD2, each matching 5 bases. Germline loops: CDR1 SEHNR, CDR2 FQNEAQ (reference sequence). V was pared by 5 bases and J by 7 bases, with 15 bases between. The CDR3 runs to 14 residues. In DNA, the CDR3 is TGTGCCAGCAGCCCGAAGAGGGGTTTTAATGAGCAGTTCTTC. Translation: CASSPKRGFNEQFF. The entire variable domain, with the rest obtained from reference TRBV7-9 and TRBJ2-1, is as follows: DTGVSQNPRHKITKRGQNVTFRCDPISEHNRLYWYRQTLGQGPEFLTYFQNEAQLEKSRLLSDRFSAERPKGSFSTLEIQRTEQGDSAMYLCASSPKRGFNEQFFGPGTRLTVL.

This clonotype was counted a single time. This could be a read error, since a much larger clone is one nucleotide away. The chain has TRBV20-1 and TRBJ2-1; no clear D gene. The CDR3 length is 14 residues. Germline values: CDR1 DFQATT, CDR2 SNEGSKA (reference sequence). Trimming stripped 4 bases from V and 10 bases from J, with 20 bases between. The CDR3 coding sequence is TGCAGTGCTATCTCTCCCATTCCCAACTACGAGCAGTTCTTC. Its protein is CSAISPIPNYEQFF.

The chain uses TRBV28 and TRBJ1-2; D uncertain. The V end lost 2 bases, the J end lost 4 bases, and 5 bases lay between the germline ends. CDR3 length: 12 amino acids. Germline V lookup: CDR1 MDHEN, CDR2 SYDVKM. The CDR3 is CASSLSFYGYTF. The CDR3 nucleotides are TGTGCCAGCAGTTTAAGCTTCTATGGCTACACCTTC.

This chain uses TRBV7-9 with TRBJ2-7; TRBD1 agrees at 7 bases. Germline assignment: CDR1 SEHNR and CDR2 FQNEAQ (reference sequence). J lost 5 bases, V lost 5 bases, and 12 bases had no gene match. The CDR3 sequence is 15 residues long. This CDR3 is CASSERLDRFHEQYF. The CDR3 DNA sequence: TGTGCCAGCAGCGAGCGACTGGACAGGTTCCACGAGCAGTACTTC.

CDR3 nucleotides: TGTGCCACCTACAAGGGTCTTGGTTCACCCCTCCACTTT. This gives the protein CATYKGLGSPLHF. The gene calls are TRBV10-3 and TRBJ1-6; D unclear. Trimming took 10 bases from V and 9 from J, leaving 16 bases between them. Germline-derived CDR1 and CDR2 are ENHRY and SYGVKD. The CDR3 has 13 amino acids.

The chain recombines TRBV15 with TRBJ2-7; 14 bases align to TRBD2. CDR1 and CDR2 from the germline V gene are LNHNV and YYDKDF (reference sequence). After removal of 4 bases from V and 6 bases from J, the junction contained 5 bases not matched to a gene. There are 15 residues in the CDR3. The CDR3, as DNA: TGTGCCACCAGCACACCGGGACTAGCGGGAGTCGAGCAGTACTTC. Translating gives CATSTPGLAGVEQYF. The entire variable domain, with the rest obtained from reference TRBV15 and TRBJ2-7, is as follows: DAMVIQNPRYQVTQFGKPVTLSCSQTLNHNVMYWYQQKSSQAPKLLFHYYDKDFNNEADTPDNFQSRRPNTSFCFLDIRSPGLGDTAMYLCATSTPGLAGVEQYFGPGTRLTVT.

This clonotype was seen many times. V usage is TRBV7-7 and J usage is TRBJ2-5, with D unresolved. The CDR3 has 13 residues. From germline, CDR1 is SSHAT and CDR2 FNYEAQ (reference sequence). V lost 5 bases and J 2 bases, leaving 9 bases between the germline ends. For the CDR3, the DNA is TGTGCCAGCAGCACCCAATCACAAGAGACCCAGTACTTC. It yields the protein CASSTQSQETQYF.

This clonotype was detected ten times or more. This chain uses TRBV10-3 with TRBJ1-1; weak D call: TRBD1 (6 bases). This CDR3 region has 13 residues. V lost 4 bases and J lost 7, with 13 bases in between. Germline-derived CDR1 and CDR2 are ENHRY and SYGVKD. This CDR3 is CAISGQVDSEAFF. In DNA, the CDR3 is TGTGCCATCAGTGGACAGGTCGACAGTGAAGCTTTCTTT.